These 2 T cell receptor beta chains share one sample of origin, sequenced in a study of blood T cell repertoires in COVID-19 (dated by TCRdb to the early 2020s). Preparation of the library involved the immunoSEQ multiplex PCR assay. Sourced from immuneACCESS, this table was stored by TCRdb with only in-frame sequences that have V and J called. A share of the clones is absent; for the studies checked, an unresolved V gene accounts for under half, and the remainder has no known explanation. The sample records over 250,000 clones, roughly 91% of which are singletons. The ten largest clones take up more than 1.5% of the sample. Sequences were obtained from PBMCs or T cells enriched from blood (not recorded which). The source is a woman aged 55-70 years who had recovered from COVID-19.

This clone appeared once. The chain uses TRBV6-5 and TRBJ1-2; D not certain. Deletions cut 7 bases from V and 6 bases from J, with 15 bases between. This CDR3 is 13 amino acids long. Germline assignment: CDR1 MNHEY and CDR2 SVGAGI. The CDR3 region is CASNHRALDGYTF. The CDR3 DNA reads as TGTGCCAGCAACCACCGAGCTCTTGATGGCTACACCTTC.

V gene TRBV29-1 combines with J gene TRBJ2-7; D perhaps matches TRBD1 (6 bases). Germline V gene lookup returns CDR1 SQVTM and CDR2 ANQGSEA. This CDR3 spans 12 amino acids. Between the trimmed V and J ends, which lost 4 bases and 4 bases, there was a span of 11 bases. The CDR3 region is CSVASRGYEQYF. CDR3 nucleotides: TGCAGCGTTGCGAGCAGGGGATACGAGCAGTACTTC.